This T cell receptor beta chain was observed in a study of shared clonotypes between healthy human individuals. About this clone itself: Its antigen is unknown.

Notes on the study in general: A few donors had 5% to 6% of their naive CD4 clonotypes in common.

Produced via immunoSEQ multiplex PCR; TCRdb's table is partial and in-frame only. The sample has about 1 million clones, more than 60% seen once. The donors were adults (healthy and HIV-negative) with no recent acute infections or vaccinations. Memory CD4+ cells were the fraction left after CD45RA+ naive selection. The CDR3 covers 13 residues. V was pared by 7 bases and J by 9 bases, with 18 bases between. CDR1 is MDHEN, CDR2 SYDVKM, per germline. The receptor's source is a young man in good health. Sequencing was carried out using memory CD4+ T cells sorted from blood. Subset meaning: CD45RA-negative fraction. The V gene is TRBV28, the J gene TRBJ1-2; D call uncertain. This CDR3 is CASILSGGGSYTF. DNA of the CDR3: TGTGCCAGCATTCTATCGGGCGGAGGGAGCTACACCTTC.